The 2 T cell receptor beta chains reported below all come from one sample, sequenced in a study of identical twins. TCRdb fed the 5' RACE reads into MiXCR, producing one record per CDR3 protein. The table lists under 1 million distinct CDR3 sequences, 10% to 15% of them singletons. Separately, the same data were catalogued under a study of yellow fever vaccine responses in identical twins.

The sequencing input was PBMCs. These receptors were taken from a woman aged 18-29 years in good health.

This chain uses TRBV2 with TRBJ2-1; 7 nucleotides match TRBD1. With V trimmed by 6 bases and J by 10 bases, 6 bases remained unmatched. The CDR3 runs to 12 residues. Germline V CDR1 and CDR2: SNHLY, FYNNEI. CDR3 in amino acids: CASRGTGEEQFF. CDR3 in DNA: TGTGCCAGCAGAGGAACAGGGGAGGAGCAGTTCTTC.

V is TRBV20-1 and J is TRBJ2-1, with D maybe TRBD2 (6 bases). The CDR3 has 14 residues. The germline V gene encodes CDR1 DFQATT and CDR2 SNEGSKA (reference sequence). With 6 bases removed from V and 12 bases from J, the gap between germline ends came to 24 bases. In DNA, the CDR3 is TGCAGTGCACATGACCCTAAACTAGCTCTAGGGCAGTTCTTC. Translating gives CSAHDPKLALGQFF.